The 3 T cell receptor beta chains listed next were all sequenced from one sample in a study of T cells in localized non-small cell lung cancer (dated by TCRdb to about 2020). Libraries came from the immunoSEQ multiplex PCR assay. Here the immuneACCESS table is served through TCRdb, limited to in-frame sequences with V and J called. Missing clones are a known gap in these copies; in checked studies unresolved V genes cover under half, and the rest lacks a known reason. The sample contains roughly 4,700 clones, under 35% of them found a single time. Clones ranked in the top ten supply around 8.5% of the sample. The input for sequencing was lung tumor tissue, taken before any cancer treatment. The receptors stem from a woman aged 40 to 75 with stage II squamous cell lung carcinoma.

This clone was detected only a few times. This sequence joins TRBV28 and TRBJ1-4, with D uncertain. Trimming took off 4 bases at V and 10 bases at J, with 13 bases between the two ends. CDR3 length: 13 residues. Per the germline V gene, CDR1 is MDHEN and CDR2 is SYDVKM. The CDR3 here is CASSSDYEGKLFF. DNA for the CDR3: TGTGCCAGCAGTTCGGATTACGAAGGAAAACTGTTTTTT.

This clone was seen only a few times. The rearrangement links TRBV28 to TRBJ2-2; possible D gene TRBD1, 5 bases. The V end was cut by 1 base, the J end by 5 bases, with 11 bases between. This CDR3 is 15 amino acids long. CDR1 is MDHEN and CDR2 is SYDVKM in the germline V gene. The CDR3, as DNA: TGTGCCAGCAGTTTATTGACAGCTTGGACCGGGGAGCTGTTTTTT. Its translation is CASSLLTAWTGELFF.

V gene TRBV11-3 combines with J gene TRBJ1-3; 9 bases align to TRBD1. The CDR3 has 16 residues. V lost 3 bases, J lost 4 bases, and 7 bases stayed unmatched. CDR1 and CDR2 from the germline V gene are SGHNT and YENEEA. In DNA, the CDR3 is TGTGCCAGCAGCTTGGGACAGGGAGTCGCCGGAAACACCATATATTTT. Encoded protein: CASSLGQGVAGNTIYF.